Sequencing of this T cell receptor beta chain was carried out in a study of graft-versus-host responses after intestinal transplantation (dated by TCRdb to the early 2020s). Background on the whole study: The transplants that recipients got were multivisceral, liver-intestinal, or isolated intestinal. Every recipient was given anti-thymocyte globulin induction, then maintenance tacrolimus and steroids for two to three years. After intestinal transplantation, graft-versus-host and host-versus-graft alloreactive T cell clones were followed in the graft, circulation and bone marrow using bulk TCR-beta CDR3 sequencing. To identify alloreactive clones, pre-transplant mixed lymphocyte reaction products were sequenced and then compared with unstimulated pre-transplant donor and recipient T cells. Of the 20 to 25 intestinal transplant recipients enrolled in the cohort, one of whom was a retransplant, 3 patients without pretransplant specimens were excluded. Donor T cell macrochimerism was defined as a peak of at least 4% donor T cells among recipient peripheral blood mononuclear cells. Rather than going through the commercial service, samples from three later patients were sequenced in-house on an Illumina MiSeq and processed with MiXCR.

What the authors observed across the whole study: In the allografts of patients with donor T cell macrochimerism, GvH to HvG T cell clonal ratios were high. Early after transplant, declines in HvG clones were associated with peak levels of circulating GvH clones. GvH clones turned up in recipient bone marrow, with some appearing earlier in ileal mucosa or blood, a pattern consistent with an intestinal mucosal origin. Conclusions were limited by the relatively low number and heterogeneity of intestinal transplant patients.

This clone was recorded once. The antigen this receptor binds is unknown. The input lacks base qualities; no much larger clone sits a single base away. The CDR3 spans 16 residues, from the cysteine through the phenylalanine. Left in the record is the CDR3 DNA by itself, 48 bases read in frame from the first base. V has 4 bases trimmed and J has 5 bases trimmed; junction bases matching no gene number 9. From the germline V gene, CDR1 is SGHDT and CDR2 is YYEEEE. The sample's time point, from its label and the paper: cells obtained before transplantation from donor or recipient. CD3+CD4+ and CD3+CD8+ populations were FACS-sorted from unstimulated pre-transplant donor and recipient cells taken from spleen or lymph nodes. The receptor library was made with the immunoSEQ multiplex PCR assay. In most patients, genomic DNA was isolated using the Qiagen DNeasy Blood and Tissue Kit and sent frozen to Adaptive Biotechnologies for TCR sequencing. For most patients, genomic DNA was subjected to high-throughput TCR-beta CDR3 sequencing by Adaptive Biotechnologies. On the study's bioinformatics: TCR sequencing data were retrieved from Adaptive's ImmunoSEQ software for around 18 patients, whereas three other patients were processed with MiXCR and VDJtools. To correct CD4 versus CD8 sorting errors, any sequence found in both subsets at a frequency ratio below 5:1 was removed. Because the origin of CDR3 nucleotide sequences shared between donor and recipient could not be assigned, those sequences were removed. At least 2-fold expansion over unstimulated cells and a minimum CFSE-low frequency of 0.002% (template counts) or 0.001% (read counts) were required for clones to be classified as alloreactive. Clones detected in sequenced pre-transplant spleen, lymph node, or MLR CFSE-low populations of the donor or recipient were defined as mappable. Cumulative frequency of alloreactive clones was calculated as a percentage of all sequences weighted by copy number. Not all clones reach the TCRdb copy of this immuneACCESS table, which keeps in-frame sequences only. Checked studies attribute under half of the gap to unresolved V genes and leave the rest unexplained. V and J calls plus clone size are reproduced from that table; the DNA served to infer D and trimming. The sample data list roughly 120,000 clones, and about 95% of these were observed just once. The ten largest account for under 3.5% of the sample.

The sequence is built from TRBV5-6 and TRBJ2-1; 10 central nucleotides agree with TRBD2. Sample: unstimulated CD8+ T cells sorted from spleen or lymph node cells, taken before intestinal transplant. The sequence was obtained from a human donor who received an intestinal transplant. CDR3 reads: CASSEMTLAGDNEQFF. The nucleotide sequence reads TGTGCCAGCAGCGAAATGACGCTAGCGGGGGACAATGAGCAGTTCTTC.